This is a list of T cell receptor beta chains from one sample in a study of blood T cell repertoires in COVID-19. Sequenced by immunoSEQ multiplex PCR; TCRdb stores in-frame clones only, minus some. Of approximately 160,000 clones in the sample, more than 70% were seen once. The specimen sequenced was PBMCs or T cells enriched from blood (not recorded which). Receptors originate from a middle-aged man who had recovered from COVID-19. Each CDR3 is given with its conserved first and last residue. A D gene is named only where the DNA matches it firmly. The size field is filled for only some rows; it gives once, few, many or a size class.

>TRBJ2-7|TRBD1|TRBV10-2|-
TGCGCCGTAACAGGGACAGGGGGCTCCTACGAGCAGTACTTC
CAVTGTGGSYEQYF
>TRBJ1-4|-|TRBV10-2|-
TGCGCCAGCGGGGGGACCGGGACGGCAAATGAAAAACTGTTTTTT
CASGGTGTANEKLFF
>TRBJ2-7|TRBD2|TRBV5-1|-
TGCGCCAGCAGCTTGAATTTAGCGGGGGGATACGAGCAGTACTTC
CASSLNLAGGYEQYF
>TRBJ1-5|TRBD1|TRBV19|few
TGTGCCAGTAGCTCTCTTGGGACAGGGTACAATCAGCCCCAGCATTTT
CASSSLGTGYNQPQHF
>TRBJ1-1|-|TRBV5-1|-
TGCGCCAGCGGAGCAGGGCCGAACACTGAAGCTTTCTTT
CASGAGPNTEAFF
>TRBJ2-5|TRBD2|TRBV7-6|-
TGTGCCAGCAGCTTGACTAGCGGGGAGGGGGCCCTCTTGTACTTC
CASSLTSGEGALLYF
>TRBJ2-7|-|TRBV7-6|-
TGTGCCAGCAGCTTGCAGGACTACTCCTACGAGCAGTACTTC
CASSLQDYSYEQYF
>TRBJ2-7|TRBD2|TRBV7-2|-
TGTGCCAGCAGGCGCAGCGGGGGGGCTGAATACGAGCAGTACTTC
CASRRSGGAEYEQYF
>TRBJ1-3|TRBD1|TRBV9|-
TGTGCCAGCAGCGTAGCTACAGGGACAGCCTCTGGAAACACCATATATTTT
CASSVATGTASGNTIYF
>TRBJ1-6|TRBD1|TRBV30|-
TGTGCCTGCCGGACAGGGGGCCCTAATTCACCCCTCCACTTT
CACRTGGPNSPLHF
>TRBJ2-3|TRBD1|TRBV2|-
TGTGCCAGCAGGCGAGGGACAGCATACACAGATACGCAGTATTTT
CASRRGTAYTDTQYF
>TRBJ2-5|-|TRBV24-1|-
TGTGCCACCAGTGATTTCCTTGGACAGAAAGAGACCCAGTACTTC
CATSDFLGQKETQYF
>TRBJ1-2|-|TRBV7-3|-
TGTGCCAGCAGCTTAACGTCCTTCGACAAAGTTCCTAGCTACACCTTC
CASSLTSFDKVPSYTF
>TRBJ1-2|-|TRBV20-1|few
TGCAGTGCTAGAGAGACACTTGGCTACACCTTC
CSARETLGYTF
>TRBJ2-5|-|TRBV3-1/TRBV3-2|-
TGTGCCAGCAGCCAAGATCCGACGGGGCGGGGGCGACCGGCCCAGTACTTC
CASSQDPTGRGRPAQYF
>TRBJ2-2|-|TRBV24-1|-
TGTGCCACCAGTGATTCTTACGCAGGGGCCTGGAACACCGGGGAGCTGTTTTTT
CATSDSYAGAWNTGELFF
>TRBJ1-2|TRBD1|TRBV9|-
TGTGCCAGCAGCGTGGGGACAGGGAACTATGGCTACACCTTC
CASSVGTGNYGYTF
>TRBJ2-6|TRBD2|TRBV24-1|few
TGTGCCACCAGCGGGGGGGTTTCTGGGGCCAACGTCCTGACTTTC
CATSGGVSGANVLTF
>TRBJ2-1|-|TRBV3-1/TRBV3-2|-
TGTGCCAGCAGTCCGTCTCTTGATGAGCAGTTCTTC
CASSPSLDEQFF
>TRBJ1-1|TRBD1|TRBV30|once
TGTGCCTGGAGAGATACAGGGGCCGCTTTCTTT
CAWRDTGAAFF
>TRBJ2-2|-|TRBV2|-
TGTGCCAGCAGTGAAAATCTAGCCGGGGAGCTGTTTTTT
CASSENLAGELFF
>TRBJ2-7|-|TRBV19|-
TGTGCCAGTGGACAGTCCAGGAGCTCCTACGAGCAGTACTTC
CASGQSRSSYEQYF
>TRBJ2-3|TRBD2|TRBV11-2|-
TGTGCCAGCAGCACCAGACTAGCGGGGAATACGCAGTATTTT
CASSTRLAGNTQYF
>TRBJ2-3|-|TRBV18|-
TGTGCCAGCTCACCACCGGGCGGCACAGATACGCAGTATTTT
CASSPPGGTDTQYF
>TRBJ1-2|-|TRBV9|-
TGTGCCAGCAGCGTAGATGAGGGCAACTATGGCTACACCTTC
CASSVDEGNYGYTF
>TRBJ1-2|-|TRBV4-1|-
TGCGCCAGCAGCCAAGACCCGGCAGGCAAAACGTCAGGCTACACCTTC
CASSQDPAGKTSGYTF
>TRBJ2-5|-|TRBV25-1|-
TGTGCCAGCTCACCGACACCTGGGGAGACCCAGTACTTC
CASSPTPGETQYF
>TRBJ2-3|-|TRBV9|-
TGTGCCAGCAGCGTAGGGGCAGGGGACACAGATACGCAGTATTTT
CASSVGAGDTDTQYF
>TRBJ1-1|-|TRBV19|-
TGTGCCAGTAGTATTCTCGGGAACACTGAAGCTTTCTTT
CASSILGNTEAFF
>TRBJ2-3|TRBD2|TRBV5-4|-
TGTGCCAGCAGCTTGGCCGGGGGGAAGACAGATACGCAGTATTTT
CASSLAGGKTDTQYF
>TRBJ1-5|-|TRBV25-1|few
TGTGCCAGCAGTGATGGCCTTTATCAGCCCCAGCATTTT
CASSDGLYQPQHF
>TRBJ2-6|-|TRBV6-5|-
TGTGCCAGCAGGGGGACACCCTCTGGGGCCAACGTCCTGACTTTC
CASRGTPSGANVLTF
>TRBJ1-1|TRBD1|TRBV2|-
TGTGCCAGCAGTCAAGGGGGCCACACTGAAGCTTTCTTT
CASSQGGHTEAFF
>TRBJ1-1|-|TRBV21-1|-
TGTGCCAGCAGCAATTCTGAGGAGGGGCATGAGGCTGAAGCTTTCTTT
CASSNSEEGHEAEAFF
>TRBJ2-7|TRBD1|TRBV30|once
TGTGCCTGGAGTGGTAGTCCGGGACAGGGCCCCTACGAGCAGTACTTC
CAWSGSPGQGPYEQYF
>TRBJ2-5|TRBD2|TRBV6-6|-
TGTGCCAGCAGTGGTAGCGGGGAGACCCAGTACTTC
CASSGSGETQYF
>TRBJ2-2|TRBD1|TRBV24-1|-
TGTGCCACCAGTGATTGGACTGGGACAGGGGCCGGCGGGGAGCTGTTTTTT
CATSDWTGTGAGGELFF
>TRBJ2-1|-|TRBV3-1/TRBV3-2|-
TGTGCCAGCAGCCTCCCGCCCGGAGGCCCCTACAATGAGCAGTTCTTC
CASSLPPGGPYNEQFF
>TRBJ1-2|-|TRBV4-1|-
TGCGCCAGCAGCCAAGCCTCGCCAGGGAACTATGGCTACACCTTC
CASSQASPGNYGYTF
>TRBJ1-3|-|TRBV5-6|-
TGTGCCAGCAGCTTGATTCTGCCTACTGACTCTGGAAACACCATATATTTT
CASSLILPTDSGNTIYF
>TRBJ1-1|TRBD1|TRBV4-1|-
TGCGCCAGCAGCCTGACAGGGGAGAGAGGGGGCACTGAAGCTTTCTTT
CASSLTGERGGTEAFF
>TRBJ1-4|-|TRBV19|few
TGTGCCAGCCAGACAGACTCTAATGAAAAACTGTTTTTT
CASQTDSNEKLFF
>TRBJ2-3|-|TRBV2|-
TGTGCCAGCACCCCCCTCGGGGACATGGGGAAGTATTTT
CASTPLGDMGKYF
>TRBJ2-1|-|TRBV10-3|-
TGTGCCATCAGTTCGGGTATTAGCGGCGTGTACAATGAGCAGTTCTTC
CAISSGISGVYNEQFF
>TRBJ2-3|TRBD2|TRBV7-6|few
TGTGCCAGCAGCTTAGGTCCTAGCGGGGGGGCTATGACAGATACGCAGTATTTT
CASSLGPSGGAMTDTQYF
>TRBJ1-2|-|TRBV30|-
TGTGCCTCACAATCCCGTAGGACGGACAAAAACTATGGCTACACCTTC
CASQSRRTDKNYGYTF
>TRBJ1-3|-|TRBV12-3/TRBV12-4|-
TGTGCCAGCAGTAATAGAGGAAACACCATATATTTT
CASSNRGNTIYF
>TRBJ2-3|TRBD2|TRBV7-2|-
TGTGCCAGCAGCTTGTCTAGCGGGGCCTGGAATACGCAGTATTTT
CASSLSSGAWNTQYF
>TRBJ1-6|TRBD1|TRBV27|few
TGTGCCAGCACAGGGGGTGGTAATTCACCCCTCCACTTT
CASTGGGNSPLHF
>TRBJ1-2|-|TRBV18|-
TGTGCCAGCTCCAGGGGCCCTAACTATGGCTACACCTTC
CASSRGPNYGYTF
>TRBJ2-5|TRBD2|TRBV7-2|-
TGTGCCAGCAGCACTCGGACTAGCGGCCAAGAGACCCAGTACTTC
CASSTRTSGQETQYF
>TRBJ2-3|TRBD1|TRBV29-1|-
TGCAGCGTTGAACGTCAGGGGGCTGATACGCAGTATTTT
CSVERQGADTQYF